Each of the 16 T cell receptor beta chains below was sequenced from the same sample in a study of glioma-infiltrating T cells after dendritic cell vaccination. Sequenced by immunoSEQ multiplex PCR; TCRdb stores in-frame clones only, minus some. The data hold about 95,000 clones, with about 83% observed a single time. The source material was blood, sampled before dendritic cell vaccination. These receptors came from a human donor with glioblastoma.

The chain's CDR3 is CASGPSGTYEQYF. In DNA, the CDR3 is TGTGCCAGTGGCCCTAGCGGTACCTACGAGCAGTACTTC. J is TRBJ2-7 and V is TRBV6-5; 7 nucleotides match TRBD2. The CDR3 totals 13 residues. The V gene's germline CDR1 is MNHEY and CDR2 SVGAGI. The V and J ends lost 9 bases and 2 bases, in that order; junction bases with no gene match: 7.

This chain joins TRBV7-6 and TRBJ1-6, with 9 bases lining up with TRBD1. Germline lookup yields CDR1 SGHVS and CDR2 FNYEAQ. This CDR3 is 14 amino acids long. V gave up 6 bases and J gave up 6 bases; unmatched junction bases: 3. The CDR3 coding sequence is TGTGCCAGCAGGGGACAGGGCGGTAATTCACCCCTCCACTTT. As protein: CASRGQGGNSPLHF.

The chain links TRBV7-3 to TRBJ2-3, with TRBD2 matching over 8 bases. V was pared by 5 bases and J by 3 bases, with 7 bases of the junction left unmatched. The CDR3 is 15 amino acids. The V gene's germline CDR1 is SGHTA and CDR2 FQGTGA. In nucleotides, the CDR3 is TGTGCCAGCAGCCAAAGCGGGAGACGAACAGATACGCAGTATTTT. Translated: CASSQSGRRTDTQYF.

This clone has a single count. The rearrangement joins TRBV19 to TRBJ2-2; 7 bases are shared with TRBD2. CDR3 length equals 16 residues. CDR1 and CDR2 (germline): LNHDA, SQIVND (reference sequence). J was trimmed by 4 bases and V by 1 base; bases with no gene match: 6. CDR3: CASSIARGDFTGELFF. For the CDR3, the DNA is TGTGCCAGTAGTATAGCCCGGGGGGATTTCACCGGGGAGCTGTTTTTT.

The V and J genes are TRBV15 and TRBJ2-7; TRBD2 matches at 8 bases. The CDR3 is 15 residues long. Germline V gives CDR1 LNHNV, CDR2 YYDKDF (reference sequence). V trimming: 1 base; J trimming: 1 base; junction bases outside the gene matches: 3. The CDR3 here is CATSRGASGSYEQYF. CDR3 DNA sequence: TGTGCCACCAGCAGAGGGGCTAGCGGGTCCTACGAGCAGTACTTC.

This clone was seen only once. This chain connects TRBV27 to TRBJ2-3, with 10 bases matching TRBD2. The CDR3 has 14 amino acids. V dropped 6 bases and J dropped 5; count of bases not matched to a gene: 5. The germline gives CDR1 MNHEY, CDR2 SMNVEV (reference sequence). The CDR3, as DNA: TGTGCCAGCAGACTAGCGGGAATAGGAGATACGCAGTATTTT. Its translation: CASRLAGIGDTQYF.

The gene calls are TRBV25-1 and TRBJ2-1, with TRBD1 identical over 11 bases. Germline-derived CDR1 and CDR2 are MGHDK and SYGVNS. This CDR3 has 16 amino acids. The V and J ends lost 3 bases and 4 bases, in that order; junction bases with no gene match: 5. DNA of the CDR3: TGTGCCAGCAGTGAGGGATGGGACAGGGGGTACAATGAGCAGTTCTTC. Protein product: CASSEGWDRGYNEQFF.

This clone is a singleton in its sample. The genes are TRBV5-6 and TRBJ2-5; 7 bases align to TRBD2. CDR3 length: 13 residues. V lost 4 bases to trimming and J lost 4 bases; unmatched junction nucleotides: 4. Germline values: CDR1 SGHDT, CDR2 YYEEEE. The chain's CDR3 is CASSIGRVETQYF. The CDR3 DNA sequence: TGTGCCAGCAGCATTGGGAGGGTAGAGACCCAGTACTTC.

The chain has TRBV7-3 and TRBJ2-2; 16 positions agree with TRBD2. The CDR3 is 18 amino acids. The germline V gene has CDR1 SGHTA and CDR2 FQGTGA. V was clipped by 4 bases and J by 0 bases; unmatched bases: 2. The CDR3: CASSWGLAGGPNTGELFF. In DNA, the CDR3 is TGTGCCAGCAGCTGGGGACTAGCGGGAGGGCCGAACACCGGGGAGCTGTTTTTT.

The chain has TRBV19 and TRBJ2-1; tentatively, D is TRBD1 (6 bases). V lost 0 bases and J lost 4, with 13 bases in between. Germline CDR1 LNHDA, CDR2 SQIVND (reference sequence). CDR3 size: 16 residues. The DNA of the CDR3 is TGTGCCAGTAGTATAGATCCCAGGGGTGGGTACAATGAGCAGTTCTTC. Its translation is CASSIDPRGGYNEQFF.

The V and J genes are TRBV5-1 and TRBJ2-2; TRBD1 might be the D (5 bases). Germline assignment: CDR1 SGHRS and CDR2 YFSETQ. The germline V and J ends were trimmed by 2 bases and 3 bases, with 8 bases remaining between them. The CDR3 contains 14 residues. As DNA, the CDR3 is TGCGCCAGCAGCTTTTGGGGCGACACCGGGGAGCTGTTTTTT. Protein: CASSFWGDTGELFF.

V usage is TRBV18 and J usage is TRBJ1-1, with 8 positions matching TRBD1. The V gene end was trimmed by 2 bases and the J gene end by 0 bases; junction bases not matched to a gene: 5. From germline, CDR1 is KGHSH and CDR2 LQKENI. CDR3 size: 16 residues. The DNA of the CDR3 is TGTGCCAGCTCACCATTACAGGGGGGAATGAACACTGAAGCTTTCTTT. Translated, it gives CASSPLQGGMNTEAFF.

The count of this clone is one. The chain joins TRBV4-1 to TRBJ2-7; D is undetermined. The CDR3 is 14 amino acids. From germline, CDR1 is MGHRA and CDR2 YSYEKL. Trimming left V 4 bases short and J 0 bases short, with 10 bases between. The CDR3, as DNA: TGCGCCAGCAGCCGCGAGCGCTTCTCCTACGAGCAGTACTTC. Its translation is CASSRERFSYEQYF.

The chain employs TRBV6-5 and TRBJ1-1, with 9 bases matching TRBD1. The CDR3 sequence is 14 residues long. J lost 5 bases, V lost 5 bases, and 6 bases had no gene match. Per the germline V gene, CDR1 is MNHEY and CDR2 is SVGAGI. The CDR3 nucleotides read TGTGCCAGCAGTCACCCGGACAGGGGAACTGAAGCTTTCTTT. Protein product: CASSHPDRGTEAFF.

The rearrangement joins TRBV5-5 to TRBJ1-2; D is possibly TRBD1 (5 bases). V lost 3 bases to trimming and J lost 4 bases, with 10 bases between them. Germline V gene sequence: CDR1 SGHKS, CDR2 YYEKEE (reference sequence). CDR3 length equals 13 residues. The DNA of the CDR3 is TGTGCCAGCAGCTCCCCGGACATCTATGGCTACACCTTC. It is translated as CASSSPDIYGYTF.

V usage is TRBV5-1 and J usage is TRBJ1-5, with no clear D. Germline CDR1 SGHRS, CDR2 YFSETQ. The CDR3 sequence is 14 residues long. The V gene lost 4 bases and the J gene lost 1 base, with 9 bases spanning the gap. The CDR3 sequence: CASSRDGSNQPQHF. CDR3 sequence (DNA): TGCGCCAGCAGCCGAGACGGGAGCAATCAGCCCCAGCATTTT.